This TCR beta chain was captured in a study of molecular identifiers for immune sequencing clone quantification. Whole-study results and caveats: One cell's worth of spiked Jurkat TCR RNA was reportedly detectable among about a million naive cells. Clones above 20 RNA copies held over 98% of effector molecules, under 1% in naive cells.

Remarks on this clonotype: Antigen: not known.

The V and J ends lost 3 bases and 0 bases, in that order; junction bases with no gene match: 14. Germline values: CDR1 KGHSH, CDR2 LQKENI. This CDR3 has 20 amino acids. Sorting defined naive CD8 T cells as CD8+CD4-CCR7+CD45RA+. Bulk TCR library preparation followed previously described methods with listed TCR primers. TCRdb ran MiXCR on the PCR reads and lists one entry per CDR3 protein. The sample comprises around 320,000 distinct CDR3 sequences, about 23% of which are singletons, and 0.7% to 0.95% rests with the top ten. The receptor's source is a human donor in good health. Some libraries in this study had Jurkat cell RNA spiked in. The rearrangement links TRBV18 to TRBJ2-6; 7 bases line up with TRBD1. The sample consisted of naive CD8+ T cells from blood, with Jurkat cell RNA spiked in. This sample's subset: FACS-sorted CD8+CD4-CCR7+CD45RA+ naive T cells. In DNA form, the CDR3 reads TGTGCCAGCTCACCTGTTCCCGGGAAGGGACAGATCTCTGGGGCCAACGTCCTGACTTTC. Protein product: CASSPVPGKGQISGANVLTF. Looking up the rest from reference TRBV18 and TRBJ2-6 gives the full variable domain: NAGVMQNPRHLVRRRGQEARLRCSPMKGHSHVYWYRQLPEEGLKFMVYLQKENIIDESGMPKERFSAEFPKEGPSILRIQQVVRGDSAAYFCASSPVPGKGQISGANVLTFGAGSRLTVL.